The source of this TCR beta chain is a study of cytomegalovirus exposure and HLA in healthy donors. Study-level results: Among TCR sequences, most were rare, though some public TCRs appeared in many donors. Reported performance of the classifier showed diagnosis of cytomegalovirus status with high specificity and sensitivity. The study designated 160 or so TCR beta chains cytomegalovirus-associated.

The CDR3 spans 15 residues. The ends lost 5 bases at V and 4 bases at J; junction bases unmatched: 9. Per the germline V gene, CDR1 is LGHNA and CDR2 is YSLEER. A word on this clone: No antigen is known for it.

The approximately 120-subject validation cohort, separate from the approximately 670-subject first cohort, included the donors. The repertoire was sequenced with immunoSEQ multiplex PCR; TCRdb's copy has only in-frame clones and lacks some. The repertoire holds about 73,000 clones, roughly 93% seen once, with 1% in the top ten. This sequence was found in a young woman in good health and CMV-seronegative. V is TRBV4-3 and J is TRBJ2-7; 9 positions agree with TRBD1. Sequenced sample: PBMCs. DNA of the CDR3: TGCGCCAGCAGCGCTGACAGGGGGAGGACTTACGAGCAGTACTTC. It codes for CASSADRGRTYEQYF.